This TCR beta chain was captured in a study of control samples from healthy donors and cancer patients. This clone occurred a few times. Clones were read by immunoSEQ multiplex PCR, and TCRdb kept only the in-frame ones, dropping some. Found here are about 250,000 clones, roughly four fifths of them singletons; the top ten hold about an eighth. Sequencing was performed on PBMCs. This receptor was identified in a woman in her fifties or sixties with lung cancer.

CDR3 nucleotides: TGTGCCAGCAGCGAGCAAGAGGGACTTGAAGCTTTCTTT. Translated, it gives CASSEQEGLEAFF. The V call is TRBV6-4, the J call TRBJ1-1, with D possibly TRBD1 on 5 matching bases. The CDR3 sequence is 13 residues long. Germline assignment: CDR1 MRHNA and CDR2 SNTAGT. V gave up 6 bases and J gave up 7 bases, with 15 bases separating them.